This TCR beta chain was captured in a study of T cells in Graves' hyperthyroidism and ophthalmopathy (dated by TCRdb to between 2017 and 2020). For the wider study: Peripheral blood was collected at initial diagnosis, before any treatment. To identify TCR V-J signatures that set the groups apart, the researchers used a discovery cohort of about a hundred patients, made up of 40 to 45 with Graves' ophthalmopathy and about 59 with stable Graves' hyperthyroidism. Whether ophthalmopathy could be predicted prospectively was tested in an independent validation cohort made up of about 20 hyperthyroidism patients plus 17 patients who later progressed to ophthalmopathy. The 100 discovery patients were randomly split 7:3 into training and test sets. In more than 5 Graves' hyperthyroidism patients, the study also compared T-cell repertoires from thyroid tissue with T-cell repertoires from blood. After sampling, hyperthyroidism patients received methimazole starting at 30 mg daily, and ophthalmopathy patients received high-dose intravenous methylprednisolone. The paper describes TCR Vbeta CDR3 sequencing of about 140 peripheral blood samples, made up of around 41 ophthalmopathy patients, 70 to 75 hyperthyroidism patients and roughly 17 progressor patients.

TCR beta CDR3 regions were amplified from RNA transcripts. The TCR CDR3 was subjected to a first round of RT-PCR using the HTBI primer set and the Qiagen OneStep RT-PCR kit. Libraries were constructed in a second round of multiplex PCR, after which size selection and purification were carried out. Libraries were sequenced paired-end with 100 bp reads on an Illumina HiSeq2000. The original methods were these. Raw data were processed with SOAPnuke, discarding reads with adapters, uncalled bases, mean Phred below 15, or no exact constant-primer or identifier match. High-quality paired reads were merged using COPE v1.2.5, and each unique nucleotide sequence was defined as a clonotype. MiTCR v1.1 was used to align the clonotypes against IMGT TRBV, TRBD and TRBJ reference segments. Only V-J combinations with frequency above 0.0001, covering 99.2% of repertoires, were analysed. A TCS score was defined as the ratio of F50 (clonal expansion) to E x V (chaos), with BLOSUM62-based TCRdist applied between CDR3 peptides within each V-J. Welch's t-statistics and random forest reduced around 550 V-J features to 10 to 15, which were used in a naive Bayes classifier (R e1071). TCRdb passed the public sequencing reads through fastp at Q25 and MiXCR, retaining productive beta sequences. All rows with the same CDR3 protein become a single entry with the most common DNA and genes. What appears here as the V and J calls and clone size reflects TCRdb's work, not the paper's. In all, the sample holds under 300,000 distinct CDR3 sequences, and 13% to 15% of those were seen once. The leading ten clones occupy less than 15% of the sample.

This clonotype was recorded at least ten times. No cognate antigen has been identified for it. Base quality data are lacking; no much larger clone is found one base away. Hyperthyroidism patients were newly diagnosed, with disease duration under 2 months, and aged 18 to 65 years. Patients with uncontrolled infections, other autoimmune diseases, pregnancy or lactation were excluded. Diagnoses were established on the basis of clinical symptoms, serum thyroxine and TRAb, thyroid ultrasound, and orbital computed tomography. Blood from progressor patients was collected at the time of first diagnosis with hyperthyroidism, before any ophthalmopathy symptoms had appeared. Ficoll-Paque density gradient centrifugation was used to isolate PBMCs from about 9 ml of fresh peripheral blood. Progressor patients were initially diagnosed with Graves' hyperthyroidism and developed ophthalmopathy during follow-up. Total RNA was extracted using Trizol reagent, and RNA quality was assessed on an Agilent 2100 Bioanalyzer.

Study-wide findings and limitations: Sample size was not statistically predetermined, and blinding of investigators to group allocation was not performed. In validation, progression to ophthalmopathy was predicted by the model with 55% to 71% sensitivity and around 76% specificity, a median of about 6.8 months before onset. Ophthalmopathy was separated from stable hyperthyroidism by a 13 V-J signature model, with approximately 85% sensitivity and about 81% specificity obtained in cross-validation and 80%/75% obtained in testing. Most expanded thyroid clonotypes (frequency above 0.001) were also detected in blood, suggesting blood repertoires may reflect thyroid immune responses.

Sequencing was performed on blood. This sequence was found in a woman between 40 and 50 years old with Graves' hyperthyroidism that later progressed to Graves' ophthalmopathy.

The encoded CDR3 is CASSWGTGRGEQYF. The nucleotide sequence reads as follows: TGCGCCAGCAGCTGGGGGACAGGGAGGGGCGAGCAGTACTTC. This sequence uses TRBV5-1 and TRBJ2-7, and 9 bases in between align with TRBD1. V lost 3 bases and J lost 6 bases, and the count of bases not matched to a germline gene is 7. The CDR3, cysteine through phenylalanine, is 14 amino acids long. Only CDR3 DNA is held: 42 bases, read in frame from base 1. The germline V gene encodes CDR1 SGHRS and CDR2 YFSETQ.